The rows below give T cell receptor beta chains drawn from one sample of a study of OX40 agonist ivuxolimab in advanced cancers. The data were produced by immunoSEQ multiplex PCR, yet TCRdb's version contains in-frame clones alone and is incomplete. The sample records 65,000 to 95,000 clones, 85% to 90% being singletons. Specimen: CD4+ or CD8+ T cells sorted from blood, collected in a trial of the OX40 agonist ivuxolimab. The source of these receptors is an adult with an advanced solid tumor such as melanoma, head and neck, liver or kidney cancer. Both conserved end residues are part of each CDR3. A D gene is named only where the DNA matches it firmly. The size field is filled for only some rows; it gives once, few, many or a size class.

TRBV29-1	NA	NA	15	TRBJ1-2	CSCSGTRDEYNGYTF	TGCAGCTGTTCCGGGACCCGGGACGAGTATAATGGCTACACCTTC
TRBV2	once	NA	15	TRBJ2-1	CASSDSVGAYNEQFF	TGTGCCAGCAGTGACTCAGTGGGGGCCTACAATGAGCAGTTCTTC
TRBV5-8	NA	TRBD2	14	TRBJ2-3	CASITGGGEDTQYF	TGTGCCAGCATCACGGGAGGGGGGGAGGATACGCAGTATTTT
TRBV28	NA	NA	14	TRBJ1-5	CASSLYRDNQPQHF	TGTGCCAGCAGTTTATACAGGGACAATCAGCCCCAGCATTTT
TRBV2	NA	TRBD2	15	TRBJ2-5	CASSPLAGGKETQYF	TGTGCCAGCAGCCCACTAGCGGGGGGAAAAGAGACCCAGTACTTC
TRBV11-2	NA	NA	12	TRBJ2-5	CASSLLGETQYF	TGTGCCAGCAGCCTCCTAGGGGAGACCCAGTACTTC
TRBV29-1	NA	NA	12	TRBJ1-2	CSGWDGDFGYTF	TGCAGCGGCTGGGACGGCGATTTTGGCTACACCTTC
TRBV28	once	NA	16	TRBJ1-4	CASSILDGGGREKLFF	TGTGCCAGCAGCATACTCGACGGTGGGGGGCGTGAAAAACTGTTTTTT
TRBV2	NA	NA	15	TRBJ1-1	CASSLYLGGNTEAFF	TGTGCCAGCAGCCTCTACCTGGGGGGGAACACTGAAGCTTTCTTT
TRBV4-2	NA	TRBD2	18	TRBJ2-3	CASSQDWVERGNTDTQYF	TGTGCCAGCAGCCAAGATTGGGTGGAGCGGGGCAACACAGATACGCAGTATTTT
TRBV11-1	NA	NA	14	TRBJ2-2	CASSLGQGTGELFF	TGTGCCAGCAGCTTAGGCCAGGGAACCGGGGAGCTGTTTTTT
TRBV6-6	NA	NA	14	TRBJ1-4	CASSRTGMGEKLFF	TGTGCCAGCAGCCGAACAGGGATGGGAGAAAAACTGTTTTTT
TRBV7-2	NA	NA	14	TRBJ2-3	CASSLNAGADTQYF	TGTGCCAGCAGCCTTAACGCAGGCGCAGATACGCAGTATTTT
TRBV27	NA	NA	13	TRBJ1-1	CASRLYRETEAFF	TGTGCCAGCAGACTGTACAGGGAGACCGAAGCTTTCTTT
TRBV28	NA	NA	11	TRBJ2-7	CASSLWAEQYF	TGTGCCAGCAGTTTATGGGCCGAGCAGTACTTC
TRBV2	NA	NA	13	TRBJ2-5	CASKPGPSDRQYF	TGTGCCAGCAAACCAGGGCCCTCCGATCGGCAGTACTTC
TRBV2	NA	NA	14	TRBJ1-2	CASSERARIYGYTF	TGTGCCAGCAGTGAAAGGGCCAGGATCTATGGCTACACCTTC
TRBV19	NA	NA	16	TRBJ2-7	CASSMRGGTGDREQYF	TGTGCCAGTAGTATGCGAGGGGGGACTGGGGACCGCGAGCAGTACTTC
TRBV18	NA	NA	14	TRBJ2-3	CASSYSGRTDTQYF	TGTGCCAGCTCATACAGCGGTCGCACAGATACGCAGTATTTT
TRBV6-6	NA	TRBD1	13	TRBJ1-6	CASSRDRYSPLHF	TGTGCCAGCAGCCGGGACAGATATTCACCCCTCCACTTT
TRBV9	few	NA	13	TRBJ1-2	CASSVQQGGGYTF	TGTGCCAGCAGCGTACAGCAGGGAGGGGGCTACACCTTC
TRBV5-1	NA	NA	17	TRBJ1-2	CASSSRVGLRENYGYTF	TGCGCCAGCAGCTCACGGGTGGGGCTCAGGGAGAACTATGGCTACACCTTC
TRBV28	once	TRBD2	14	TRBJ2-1	CASSSGGDYNEQFF	TGTGCCAGCAGTTCCGGGGGGGACTACAATGAGCAGTTCTTC